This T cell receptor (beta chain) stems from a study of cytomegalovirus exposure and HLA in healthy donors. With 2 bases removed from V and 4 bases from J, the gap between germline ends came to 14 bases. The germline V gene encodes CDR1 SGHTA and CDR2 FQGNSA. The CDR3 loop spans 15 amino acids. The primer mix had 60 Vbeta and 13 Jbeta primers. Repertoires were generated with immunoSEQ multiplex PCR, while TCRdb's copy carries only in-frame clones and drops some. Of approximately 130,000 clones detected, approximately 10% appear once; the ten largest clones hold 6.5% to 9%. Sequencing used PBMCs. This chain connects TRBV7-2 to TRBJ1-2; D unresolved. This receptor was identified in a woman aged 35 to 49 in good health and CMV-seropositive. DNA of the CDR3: TGTGCCAGCAGCTTACCGCCCCAAGGCGGCTATGGCTACACCTTC. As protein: CASSLPPQGGYGYTF.